The clone carrying this T cell receptor beta chain was seen once. Antigen unknown. This sample is drawn from a study of vaccination effects on CD4 cells after COVID-19. The germline V gene has CDR1 MGHDK and CDR2 SYGVNS. Losses at the gene ends were 2 bases for V and 6 bases for J; bases not matched to a gene: 4. The CDR3 sequence is 15 residues long. Study findings and constraints: Cross-reaction with common cold coronaviruses was seen in only 1 of 255 vaccine-induced clones from healthy vaccinees. Long after vaccination, the clones induced by infection and by vaccine shrank markedly in size.

Viral peptide pools were used in the ViraFEST assay to expand antigen-specific CD4+ T cells, and sequencing came afterward. At the end of less than 12 days of culture, CD4+ T cells were isolated. Two doses of BNT162b2 or mRNA-1273 vaccine were administered to participants. People in the vaccine group had not been infected with SARS-CoV-2 before, and their nucleocapsid antibodies were negative. Wells of a few million PBMC each were grown with about 9.8 IU/ml IL-2 and about 10 ug/ml peptides. Only in-frame clones appear in the TCRdb table, and some are missing; sequencing was by immunoSEQ multiplex PCR. The sample has 20,000 or so clones; roughly three quarters are singletons.

Sample: CD4+ T cells from PBMCs cultured with HCoV-229E spike peptides, taken after COVID-19 vaccination. The chain joins TRBV25-1 to TRBJ1-5; TRBD1 matches 10 bases. This TCR was sampled from a human donor who received a COVID-19 vaccine. The CDR3 loop reads CASSEGDRGGQPQHF. CDR3 in DNA: TGTGCCAGCAGTGAAGGGGACAGGGGAGGTCAGCCCCAGCATTTT.